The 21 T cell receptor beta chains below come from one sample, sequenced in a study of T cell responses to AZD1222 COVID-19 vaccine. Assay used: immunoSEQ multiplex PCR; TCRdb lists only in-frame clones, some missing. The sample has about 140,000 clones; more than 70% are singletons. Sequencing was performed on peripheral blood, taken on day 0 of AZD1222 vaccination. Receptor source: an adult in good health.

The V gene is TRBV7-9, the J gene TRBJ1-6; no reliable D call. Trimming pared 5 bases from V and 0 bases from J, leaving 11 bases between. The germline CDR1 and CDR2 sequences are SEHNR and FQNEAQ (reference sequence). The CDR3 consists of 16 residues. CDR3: CASSPRRSSYNSPLHF. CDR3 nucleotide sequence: TGTGCCAGCAGCCCAAGACGGAGCTCCTATAATTCACCCCTCCACTTT. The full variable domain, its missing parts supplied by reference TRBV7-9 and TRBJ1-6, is DTGVSQNPRHKITKRGQNVTFRCDPISEHNRLYWYRQTLGQGPEFLTYFQNEAQLEKSRLLSDRFSAERPKGSFSTLEIQRTEQGDSAMYLCASSPRRSSYNSPLHFGNGTRLTVT.

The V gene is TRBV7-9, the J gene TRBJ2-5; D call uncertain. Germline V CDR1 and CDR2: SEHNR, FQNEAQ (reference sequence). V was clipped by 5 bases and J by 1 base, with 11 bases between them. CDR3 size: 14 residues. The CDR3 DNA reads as TGTGCCAGCAGCCCAGTTCTGCCCCAAGAGACCCAGTACTTC. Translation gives CASSPVLPQETQYF.

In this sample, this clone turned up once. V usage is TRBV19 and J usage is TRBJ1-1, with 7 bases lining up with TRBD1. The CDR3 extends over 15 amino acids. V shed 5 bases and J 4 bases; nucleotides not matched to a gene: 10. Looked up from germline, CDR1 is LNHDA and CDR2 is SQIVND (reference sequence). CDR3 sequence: CASSLYDRAGTEAFF. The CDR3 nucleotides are TGTGCCAGTAGTCTCTACGACAGGGCAGGCACTGAAGCTTTCTTT.

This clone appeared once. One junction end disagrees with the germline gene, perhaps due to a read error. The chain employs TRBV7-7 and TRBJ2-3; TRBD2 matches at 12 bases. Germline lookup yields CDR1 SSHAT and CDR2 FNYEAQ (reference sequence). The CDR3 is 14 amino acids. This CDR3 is CASSAGLAGDTQYF. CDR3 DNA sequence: TGTGCTAGCAGCGCCGGACTAGCGGGGGATACGCAGTATTTT.

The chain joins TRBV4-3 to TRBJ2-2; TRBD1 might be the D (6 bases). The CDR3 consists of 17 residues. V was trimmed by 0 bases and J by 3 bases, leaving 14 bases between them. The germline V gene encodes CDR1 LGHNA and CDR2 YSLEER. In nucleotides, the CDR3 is TGCGCCAGCAGCCAAGATTTTGGGACAATGGACACCGGGGAGCTGTTTTTT. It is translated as CASSQDFGTMDTGELFF.

The CDR3 nucleotides are TGTGCCATCAGTGACTTCGGACAGGATTCATTTTGGTGGCACAATGAGCAGTTCTTC. This codes for CAISDFGQDSFWWHNEQFF. The chain is built from TRBV10-3 and TRBJ2-1; TRBD1 aligns across 7 bases. The germline V gene encodes CDR1 ENHRY and CDR2 SYGVKD. Unmatched junction bases numbered 19, after V lost 3 bases and J lost 5 bases. The CDR3 runs to 19 residues.

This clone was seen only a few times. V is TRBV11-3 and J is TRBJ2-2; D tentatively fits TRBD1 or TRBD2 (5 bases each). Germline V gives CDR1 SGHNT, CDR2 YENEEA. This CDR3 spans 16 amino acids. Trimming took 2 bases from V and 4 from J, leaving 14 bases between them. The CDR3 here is CASSLRGPPVTGELFF. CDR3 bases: TGTGCCAGCAGCTTACGGGGACCGCCGGTCACCGGGGAGCTGTTTTTT.

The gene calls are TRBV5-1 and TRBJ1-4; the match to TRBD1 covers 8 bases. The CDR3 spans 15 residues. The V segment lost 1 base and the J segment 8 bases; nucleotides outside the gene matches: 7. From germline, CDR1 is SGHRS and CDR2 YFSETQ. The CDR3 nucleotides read TGCGCCAGCAGCTTGTGGTCAGGGGGCCAGGAAAAACTGTTTTTT. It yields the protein CASSLWSGGQEKLFF. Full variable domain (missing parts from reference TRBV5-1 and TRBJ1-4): KAGVTQTPRYLIKTRGQQVTLSCSPISGHRSVSWYQQTPGQGLQFLFEYFSETQRNKGNFPGRFSGRQFSNSRSEMNVSTLELGDSALYLCASSLWSGGQEKLFFGSGTQLSVL.

The CDR3 reads CASSNIAGDSYEQYF. The CDR3 coding sequence is TGTGCCAGCAGCAATATAGCGGGGGACTCCTACGAGCAGTACTTC. The chain recombines TRBV2 with TRBJ2-7, with 9 bases lining up with TRBD2. CDR3 size: 15 residues. In germline, CDR1 is SNHLY, CDR2 FYNNEI. J was trimmed by 0 bases and V by 6 bases; bases with no gene match: 6.

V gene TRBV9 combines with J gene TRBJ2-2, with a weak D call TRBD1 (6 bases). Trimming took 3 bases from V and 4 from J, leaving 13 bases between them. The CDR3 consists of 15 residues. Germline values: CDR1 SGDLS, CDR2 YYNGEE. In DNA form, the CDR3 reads TGTGCCAGCAGCGCCTACAGGGTAGGCACCGGGGAGCTGTTTTTT. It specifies CASSAYRVGTGELFF.

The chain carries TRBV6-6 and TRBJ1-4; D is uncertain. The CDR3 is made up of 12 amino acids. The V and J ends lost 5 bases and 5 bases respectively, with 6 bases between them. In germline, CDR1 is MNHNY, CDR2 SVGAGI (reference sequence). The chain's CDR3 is CASSTTNEKLFF. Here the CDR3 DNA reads TGTGCCAGCAGTACTACGAATGAAAAACTGTTTTTT.

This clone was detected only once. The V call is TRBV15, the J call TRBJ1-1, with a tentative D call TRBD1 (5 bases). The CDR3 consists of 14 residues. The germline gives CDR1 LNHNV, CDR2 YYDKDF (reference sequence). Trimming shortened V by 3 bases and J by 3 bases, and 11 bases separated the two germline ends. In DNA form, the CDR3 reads TGTGCCACCAGCAGCCCCGACAGCCACACTGAAGCTTTCTTT. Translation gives CATSSPDSHTEAFF. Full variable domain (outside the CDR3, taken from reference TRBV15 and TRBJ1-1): DAMVIQNPRYQVTQFGKPVTLSCSQTLNHNVMYWYQQKSSQAPKLLFHYYDKDFNNEADTPDNFQSRRPNTSFCFLDIRSPGLGDTAMYLCATSSPDSHTEAFFGQGTRLTVV.

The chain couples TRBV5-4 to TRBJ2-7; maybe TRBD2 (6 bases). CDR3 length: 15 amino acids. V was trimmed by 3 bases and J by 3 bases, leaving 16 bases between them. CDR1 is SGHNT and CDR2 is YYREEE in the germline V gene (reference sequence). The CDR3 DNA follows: TGTGCCAGCAGCTCCTCCCAGCGGGCCGTCTACGAGCAGTACTTC. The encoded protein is CASSSSQRAVYEQYF.

The CDR3 coding sequence is TGCGCCAGTACCCACGGGGACACCGGGGAGCTGTTTTTT. Protein sequence: CASTHGDTGELFF. V usage is TRBV4-1 and J usage is TRBJ2-2; tentatively, D is TRBD2 (5 bases). V lost 9 bases and J 3 bases, leaving 11 bases between the germline ends. The CDR3 runs to 13 residues. The germline gives CDR1 MGHRA, CDR2 YSYEKL.

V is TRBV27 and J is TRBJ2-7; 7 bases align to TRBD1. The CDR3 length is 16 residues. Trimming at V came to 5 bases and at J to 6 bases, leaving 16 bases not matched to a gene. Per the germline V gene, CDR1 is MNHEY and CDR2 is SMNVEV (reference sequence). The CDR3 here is CASSRMGEGGGGEQYF. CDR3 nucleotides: TGTGCCAGCAGTCGGATGGGGGAAGGGGGCGGCGGCGAGCAGTACTTC.

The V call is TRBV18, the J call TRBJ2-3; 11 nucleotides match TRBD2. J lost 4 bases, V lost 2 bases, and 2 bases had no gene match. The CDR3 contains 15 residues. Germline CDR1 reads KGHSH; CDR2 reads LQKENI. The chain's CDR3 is CASSPASGRPDTQYF. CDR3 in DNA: TGTGCCAGCTCACCAGCTAGCGGGAGGCCAGATACGCAGTATTTT.

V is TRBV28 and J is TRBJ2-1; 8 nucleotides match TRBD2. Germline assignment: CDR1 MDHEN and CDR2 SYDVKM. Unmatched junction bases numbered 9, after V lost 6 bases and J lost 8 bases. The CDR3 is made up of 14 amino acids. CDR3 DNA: TGTGCCAGCAGCCCGGGACTAGTATTCTATGAGCAGTTCTTC. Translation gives CASSPGLVFYEQFF.

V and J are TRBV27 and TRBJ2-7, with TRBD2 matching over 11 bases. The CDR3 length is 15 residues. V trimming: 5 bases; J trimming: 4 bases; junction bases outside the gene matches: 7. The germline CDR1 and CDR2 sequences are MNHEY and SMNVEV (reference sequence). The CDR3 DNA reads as TGTGCCAGCAGTCTCAGACTAGCGGGAAGTTACGAGCAGTACTTC. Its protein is CASSLRLAGSYEQYF.

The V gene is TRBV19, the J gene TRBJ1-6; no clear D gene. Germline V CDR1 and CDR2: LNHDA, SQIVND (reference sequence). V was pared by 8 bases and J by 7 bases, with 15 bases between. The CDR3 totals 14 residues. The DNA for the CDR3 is TGTGCCAGTGACCAAGGGATGTTCAATTCACCCCTCCACTTT. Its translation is CASDQGMFNSPLHF.

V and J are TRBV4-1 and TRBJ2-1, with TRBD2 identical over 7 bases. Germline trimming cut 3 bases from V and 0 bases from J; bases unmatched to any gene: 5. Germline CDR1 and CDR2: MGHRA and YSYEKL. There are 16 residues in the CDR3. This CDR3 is CASSHPTSLSYNEQFF. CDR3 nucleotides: TGCGCCAGCAGCCACCCGACTAGCCTCTCCTACAATGAGCAGTTCTTC.

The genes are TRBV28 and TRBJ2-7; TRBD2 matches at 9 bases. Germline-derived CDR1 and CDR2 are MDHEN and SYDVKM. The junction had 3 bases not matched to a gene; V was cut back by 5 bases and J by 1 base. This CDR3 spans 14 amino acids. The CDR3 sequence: CASSVAGGSYEQYF. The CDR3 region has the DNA TGTGCCAGCAGTGTGGCGGGAGGGTCCTACGAGCAGTACTTC.